This entry describes one TCR beta chain. What antigen it recognizes has not been identified. One base away there is no much larger clone; base qualities are not given. The record originates from a study of shared clonotypes between healthy human individuals (TCRdb year 2020). Turning to the overall study: The cohort comprised a couple of women and a few men aged 18 to 49 years. For each donor, three plates each were used for CD4 naive and CD4 memory, two plates were used for CD8 naive, and one plate was used for CD8 memory. To estimate repertoire size and how much clonotype sharing occurs between individuals, the study deeply sequenced the blood TCR repertoires of several healthy adults. Libraries were prepared and TCR repertoires were sequenced by different laboratories using diverse techniques, in order to increase sequencing depth and limit assay-specific biases. Between about 0.8 and 9 billion PBMCs per donor were obtained by leukapheresis. General conclusions and limits of the study: Higher generation probabilities were observed for clonotypes shared by all four sorted-subset donors than for non-shared clonotypes. Sampling was restricted to blood, and TCR repertoires in tissues likely differ from the TCR repertoires found in blood. Even with the large sequencing depth, rarefaction of the sorted-subset datasets indicated that sequencing was incomplete. Naive subsets generally had larger estimated clonotype richness than memory subsets did. Across four donors, 4.5% to 6.5% of naive CD4, roughly 3.4% of naive CD8, about 2% of memory CD4, and roughly 0.4% of memory CD8 clonotypes were shared. Because the study included a small number of donors, the genetic and exposure-history diversity represented was limited. Pairwise subsampling indicated that sequencing depth was expected to affect the degree of clonotype sharing among donors.

The CDR3 has 15 amino acids, counting the end cysteine and phenylalanine. Only CDR3 DNA is held: 45 bases, read in frame from base 1. CDR1 and CDR2 are read off the germline V gene (reference sequence) as MNHEY and SMNVEV. The donors were healthy, HIV-negative adults who had no recently reported acute infections or vaccinations. Only Caucasian adults living in Nashville, Tennessee, USA were represented among the donors. CD4+ T cells were enriched by magnetic negative selection, after which naive cells were positively selected on CD45RA and the negative fraction was taken as the memory subset. Blood was obtained by leukapheresis, after which PBMCs were separated by Ficoll-Histopaque density gradient centrifugation and cryopreserved in liquid nitrogen vapor phase. Analytical flow cytometry was used to check the purity and quantity of every magnetically sorted T cell population. Each sorted fraction had its genomic DNA isolated and then quantified by UV absorbance on a Nanodrop 2000c.

TCR CDR3 regions were amplified from genomic DNA by multiplex PCR using the deep immunoSEQ assay. Extracted genomic DNA from each cell subset was spread evenly across all wells of several immunoSEQ 96-well plates, with each plate serving as a replicate. Each replicate PCR for sorted subsets received roughly 0.2 ug genomic DNA, equal to about 30,000 T cell genomes. Purified libraries were quantified with a Qubit 3.0 fluorometer, sized on a Bioanalyzer 2100, and re-quantified with the KAPA Library Quantification kit. Each immunoSEQ 96-well plate was sequenced on its own single-read 150-cycle Illumina NextSeq 550 flow cell. On the study's bioinformatics: Because only junctional sequences without quality scores were contained in the immunoSEQ output, filtering matching that applied to full-length reads could not be performed. To assign V/J genes and CDR3, sequences were annotated using PyIR, a Python wrapper for IgBLAST v1.9, with IMGT germline references. Any read was removed if the V/J assignment was weak (E-value above 1e-6), the CDR3 was missing, or the read contained stop codons, out-of-frame junctions, or ambiguous translated residues. A V3J clonotype was defined by an identical inferred V gene, J gene, and CDR3 amino acid sequence. Percentage overlap between repertoires was calculated by dividing the number of shared unique clonotypes by the size of the smaller repertoire. Repertoire richness was assessed with RTK rarefaction, the Chao1 estimator, and Recon v2.1 estimates of unobserved clonotypes. For all TCRbeta clonotypes obtained by the gDNA method from four donors, generation probabilities were computed with OLGA. TCRdb retrieved this table from immuneACCESS and kept in-frame rearrangements only. Not all clones are present; in checked studies, unresolved V genes account for under half, and no reason is known for the remainder. V and J calls plus clone size are reproduced from that table; the DNA served to infer D and trimming. This sample is represented by about 2.3 million clones; around 92% of them were singletons. Clones ranked in the top ten supply 0.3% to 0.4% of the sample.

Recombination linked TRBV27 to TRBJ2-5; TRBD1 agrees with 10 junctional bases. The DNA end is a closer match to TRBJ2-7, so the J assignment may be wrong. Material: naive CD4+ T cells from PBMCs. The cell subset or site label here, explained by the study, means: CD45RA+ positively selected. The sequence was obtained from a young man in good health. Some clones in this sample may be carry-over from other donors' samples. The CDR3 protein sequence reads: CASSGAGTGDHEQYF. The nucleotide sequence reads TGTGCCAGCAGTGGAGCCGGGACAGGGGACCACGAGCAGTACTTC.